The 29 T cell receptor beta chains below come from one sample, sequenced in a study of cytomegalovirus exposure and HLA in healthy donors. PCR primers comprised 60 Vbeta and 13 Jbeta primers. Some clones are missing from TCRdb's copy, which holds only in-frame ones; the method was immunoSEQ multiplex PCR. There are around 190,000 clones in the sample; over 60% occur only once, and 1.1% lies in the top ten. Material: PBMCs. All receptors come from a woman aged 40 to 50 in good health and CMV-seronegative.

This chain joins TRBV27 and TRBJ2-7; 9 bases are a match to TRBD1. The CDR3 extends over 16 amino acids. Trimming at V came to 7 bases and at J to 3 bases, leaving 13 bases not matched to a gene. Germline V CDR1 and CDR2: MNHEY, SMNVEV (reference sequence). The CDR3 region is CASTARTGQGLYEQYF. The DNA of the CDR3 is TGTGCCAGCACTGCTCGGACGGGACAGGGCCTCTACGAGCAGTACTTC.

The chain uses TRBV5-1 and TRBJ2-1; D is perhaps TRBD2 (5 bases). Between the trimmed V and J ends, which lost 6 bases and 8 bases, there was a span of 15 bases. The CDR3 is made up of 13 amino acids. Germline V gene data show CDR1 as SGHRS and CDR2 as YFSETQ. The CDR3 loop reads CASTQLRGHEQFF. CDR3 DNA: TGCGCCAGCACACAATTAAGAGGGCATGAGCAGTTCTTC.

This clone was detected once. The V and J genes are TRBV5-1 and TRBJ1-1; D may be TRBD1 (5 bases). The CDR3 spans 13 residues. From germline, CDR1 is SGHRS and CDR2 YFSETQ. Trimming took 7 bases from V and 7 from J, leaving 17 bases between them. The CDR3 DNA reads TGCGCCAGCTGGGGCAGCCGACAAGGTGAAGCTTTCTTT. It yields the protein CASWGSRQGEAFF.

The chain couples TRBV19 to TRBJ2-3, with a possible D match to TRBD1 (6 bases). The CDR3 is 17 amino acids. V was clipped by 2 bases and J by 4 bases, with 19 bases between them. Germline CDR1 LNHDA, CDR2 SQIVND (reference sequence). Here the CDR3 DNA reads TGTGCCAGTAGTATAACCCCCCAAACAGGGTTCCCAGATACGCAGTATTTT. Protein sequence: CASSITPQTGFPDTQYF.

This clone was detected only a few times. The CDR3 DNA sequence: TGCGCCAGCAGCCAAGTCCAGGGTACTGAAGCTTTCTTT. Its protein product is CASSQVQGTEAFF. The chain is built from TRBV4-3 and TRBJ1-1, with a tentative D call TRBD1 (5 bases). V gave up 1 base and J gave up 5 bases, with 8 bases separating them. CDR1 and CDR2 (germline): LGHNA, YSLEER. This CDR3 has 13 residues.

This chain connects TRBV25-1 to TRBJ2-3, with a tentative D call TRBD2 (5 bases). This CDR3 contains 16 residues. V was clipped by 2 bases and J by 0 bases, with 12 bases between them. Germline lookup yields CDR1 MGHDK and CDR2 SYGVNS. The CDR3: CASSERAAASTDTQYF. The CDR3 nucleotides are TGTGCCAGCAGTGAAAGGGCAGCGGCTAGCACAGATACGCAGTATTTT.

This chain connects TRBV19 to TRBJ1-2; 8 bases fit TRBD1. The CDR3 consists of 13 residues. Looked up from germline, CDR1 is LNHDA and CDR2 is SQIVND (reference sequence). The junction had 4 bases not matched to a gene; V was cut back by 5 bases and J by 5 bases. The CDR3 reads CASSPGQAYGYTF. The CDR3 DNA follows: TGTGCCAGTAGTCCGGGACAGGCTTATGGCTACACCTTC.

The V gene is TRBV5-4, the J gene TRBJ2-2; perhaps TRBD1 as D (7 bases). CDR3 length: 17 residues. The V gene's germline CDR1 is SGHNT and CDR2 YYREEE (reference sequence). The V end lost 4 bases, the J end lost 0 bases, and 16 bases lay between the germline ends. This chain's CDR3 is CASSGKTGEANTGELFF. The CDR3 bases are TGTGCCAGCAGCGGCAAAACAGGGGAGGCGAACACCGGGGAGCTGTTTTTT. Variable domain in full (rest from reference TRBV5-4 and TRBJ2-2): ETGVTQSPTHLIKTRGQQVTLRCSSQSGHNTVSWYQQALGQGPQFIFQYYREEENGRGNFPPRFSGLQFPNYSSELNVNALELDDSALYLCASSGKTGEANTGELFFGEGSRLTVL.

The rearrangement links TRBV7-2 to TRBJ2-5; D perhaps matches TRBD1 (6 bases). V was pared by 1 base and J by 4 bases, with 13 bases between. Germline loops: CDR1 SGHTA, CDR2 FQGNSA. There are 15 residues in the CDR3. CDR3 DNA sequence: TGTGCCAGCAGCTTAGGGACCCTCAGGGGAGAGACCCAGTACTTC. Encoded protein: CASSLGTLRGETQYF.

The chain links TRBV7-9 to TRBJ2-7; D remains unclear. Germline V gene data show CDR1 as SEHNR and CDR2 as FQNEAQ (reference sequence). The V end was cut by 2 bases, the J end by 9 bases, with 17 bases between. The CDR3 consists of 14 residues. The CDR3 is CASSLSGSSRGQYV. As DNA, the CDR3 is TGTGCCAGCAGCTTATCAGGCTCTTCGCGTGGGCAGTACGTC.

The genes are TRBV19 and TRBJ2-1, with a possible D match to TRBD1 (6 bases). Germline CDR1 is LNHDA and CDR2 is SQIVND (reference sequence). Trimming removed 1 base from V and 0 bases from J, with 13 bases in between. This CDR3 has 17 amino acids. CDR3 nucleotides: TGTGCCAGTAGTATAGGAACAGGGCGTAGCTCCTACAATGAGCAGTTCTTC. This gives the protein CASSIGTGRSSYNEQFF.

This clone was seen just once. V gene TRBV18 combines with J gene TRBJ1-5; 9 nucleotides align to TRBD1. The CDR3 is made up of 16 amino acids. V shed 6 bases, J shed 5 bases, and the junction held 11 bases outside the gene matches. Germline assignment: CDR1 KGHSH and CDR2 LQKENI. The CDR3 here is CASSQSQGATYQPQHF. CDR3 bases: TGTGCCAGCTCCCAATCACAGGGGGCAACATATCAGCCCCAGCATTTT. The whole variable domain, remainder taken from reference TRBV18 and TRBJ1-5, is NAGVMQNPRHLVRRRGQEARLRCSPMKGHSHVYWYRQLPEEGLKFMVYLQKENIIDESGMPKERFSAEFPKEGPSILRIQQVVRGDSAAYFCASSQSQGATYQPQHFGDGTRLSIL.

DNA for the CDR3: TGTGCCAGCAGCCCCGATGGGACTCACACTGAAGCTTTCTTT. It translates to CASSPDGTHTEAFF. The chain links TRBV5-6 to TRBJ1-1, with D tentatively TRBD1 (5 bases). V lost 4 bases, J lost 3 bases, and 13 bases lay in between. Germline assignment: CDR1 SGHDT and CDR2 YYEEEE. The CDR3 extends over 14 amino acids.

Ten or more counts support this clone. V usage is TRBV4-3 and J usage is TRBJ1-1; 8 nucleotides agree with TRBD1. The CDR3 spans 13 residues. After removal of 5 bases from V and 6 bases from J, the junction contained 5 bases not matched to a gene. Germline CDR1 reads LGHNA; CDR2 reads YSLEER. The CDR3 nucleotides are TGCGCCAGCAGCTCCGACAGGGGTGCTGAAGCTTTCTTT. Translated, it gives CASSSDRGAEAFF.

V and J are TRBV11-3 and TRBJ2-3; possible D gene TRBD2, 5 bases. Germline assignment: CDR1 SGHNT and CDR2 YENEEA. V was trimmed by 1 base and J by 0 bases, leaving 8 bases between them. The CDR3 has 15 amino acids. The CDR3 reads CASSLGGLSTDTQYF. The CDR3 DNA reads as TGTGCCAGCAGCTTAGGAGGGCTAAGCACAGATACGCAGTATTTT.

This clone has a single count. This chain connects TRBV6-5 to TRBJ2-1; the D is unclear. The CDR3 has 16 residues. V was pared by 2 bases and J by 3 bases, with 14 bases between. From germline, CDR1 is MNHEY and CDR2 SVGAGI. This CDR3 reads CASSYVEPGLYNEQFF. CDR3 bases: TGTGCCAGCAGTTACGTCGAACCAGGTCTCTACAATGAGCAGTTCTTC.

This rearrangement joins TRBV19 to TRBJ1-3; possibly TRBD1 for D (6 bases). The CDR3 extends over 15 amino acids. Germline values: CDR1 LNHDA, CDR2 SQIVND (reference sequence). Deletions cut 6 bases from V and 1 base from J, with 13 bases between. In nucleotides, the CDR3 is TGTGCCAGTAGGGACAGTGAGGGATCTGGAAACACCATATATTTT. It is translated as CASRDSEGSGNTIYF.

The chain has TRBV5-4 and TRBJ2-5; 11 positions agree with TRBD1. The CDR3 loop spans 15 amino acids. V was pared by 4 bases and J by 3 bases, with 5 bases of the junction left unmatched. Germline V lookup: CDR1 SGHNT, CDR2 YYREEE (reference sequence). The CDR3 spells CASSRRDRGEETQYF. Here the CDR3 DNA reads TGTGCCAGCAGCCGCCGGGACAGGGGGGAAGAGACCCAGTACTTC. Full variable domain (missing parts from reference TRBV5-4 and TRBJ2-5): ETGVTQSPTHLIKTRGQQVTLRCSSQSGHNTVSWYQQALGQGPQFIFQYYREEENGRGNFPPRFSGLQFPNYSSELNVNALELDDSALYLCASSRRDRGEETQYFGPGTRLLVL.

The V call is TRBV7-2, the J call TRBJ2-4; the D is unclear. This CDR3 region has 15 residues. With 5 bases removed from V and 0 bases from J, the gap between germline ends came to 11 bases. Germline CDR1 SGHTA, CDR2 FQGNSA. Written as DNA, the CDR3 is TGTGCCAGCAGCCCTACAGTGCTAGCCAAAAACATTCAGTACTTC. Amino acids: CASSPTVLAKNIQYF.

This clone showed up just a few times. The V gene is TRBV7-2, the J gene TRBJ2-5; 7 nucleotides match TRBD1. Germline loops: CDR1 SGHTA, CDR2 FQGNSA. The CDR3 has 17 residues. V trimming: 6 bases; J trimming: 4 bases; junction bases outside the gene matches: 17. The CDR3 spells CASRFRSTRTGLETQYF. Written as DNA, the CDR3 is TGTGCCAGCAGGTTTAGGAGTACCCGGACAGGTTTAGAGACCCAGTACTTC. Combining the CDR3 with reference TRBV7-2 and TRBJ2-5 gives the whole variable domain GAGVSQSPSNKVTEKGKDVELRCDPISGHTALYWYRQSLGQGLEFLIYFQGNSAPDKSGLPSDRFSAERTGGSVSTLTIQRTQQEDSAVYLCASRFRSTRTGLETQYFGPGTRLLVL.

V and J are TRBV7-9 and TRBJ2-1; D unresolved. V lost 3 bases to trimming and J lost 6 bases, with 6 bases between them. Per the germline V gene, CDR1 is SEHNR and CDR2 is FQNEAQ (reference sequence). The CDR3 is made up of 12 amino acids. CDR3 in DNA: TGTGCCAGCAGCTTCGTCGGCAATGAGCAGTTCTTC. It yields the protein CASSFVGNEQFF.

This rearrangement joins TRBV11-3 to TRBJ2-3; TRBD1 is a possible D gene (6 bases). The CDR3 has 17 residues. CDR1 and CDR2 (germline): SGHNT, YENEEA. Trimming shortened V by 6 bases and J by 3 bases, and 22 bases separated the two germline ends. The CDR3 DNA is TGTGCCAGCAGTTCCCACCCTACAGGGTCTGGAACAGATACGCAGTATTTT. Its translation is CASSSHPTGSGTDTQYF.

V gene TRBV5-1 combines with J gene TRBJ2-1; D gene unclear. From germline, CDR1 is SGHRS and CDR2 YFSETQ. The CDR3 has 16 residues. With 0 bases removed from V and 3 bases from J, the gap between germline ends came to 13 bases. In DNA, the CDR3 is TGCGCCAGCAGCTTGGCGGGTCGGGTCGACTACAATGAGCAGTTCTTC. Translating it yields CASSLAGRVDYNEQFF.

This chain uses TRBV11-3 with TRBJ1-2, with TRBD1 identical over 7 bases. Germline lookup yields CDR1 SGHNT and CDR2 YENEEA. This CDR3 region has 15 residues. V trimming: 5 bases; J trimming: 2 bases; junction bases outside the gene matches: 8. This CDR3 is CASSPTVGGNYGYTF. Here the CDR3 DNA reads TGTGCCAGCAGCCCGACAGTAGGGGGCAACTATGGCTACACCTTC.

This clone was seen only once. This chain uses TRBV11-3 with TRBJ1-1; D not certain. The ends were cut back, 1 base at V and 7 bases at J, with 7 bases in the middle. CDR3 size: 12 residues. The V gene's germline CDR1 is SGHNT and CDR2 YENEEA. The CDR3, as DNA: TGTGCCAGCAGCTTAGTGGCAGTTGAAGCTTTCTTT. This gives the protein CASSLVAVEAFF. Complete variable domain (other parts from reference TRBV11-3 and TRBJ1-1): EAGVVQSPRYKIIEKKQPVAFWCNPISGHNTLYWYLQNLGQGPELLIRYENEEAVDDSQLPKDRFSAERLKGVDSTLKIQPAELGDSAVYLCASSLVAVEAFFGQGTRLTVV.

This rearrangement joins TRBV7-6 to TRBJ2-2; unclear D gene. The germline gives CDR1 SGHVS, CDR2 FNYEAQ. This CDR3 has 15 residues. With 4 bases removed from V and 8 bases from J, the gap between germline ends came to 17 bases. The CDR3 region has the DNA TGTGCCAGCAGCTCCTTTCCGGCTCAGGCGGGGGAGCTGTTTTTT. Its protein product is CASSSFPAQAGELFF.

This clone was recorded only once. This chain connects TRBV13 to TRBJ2-3, with 12 bases matching TRBD2. CDR1 is PRHDT, CDR2 FYEKMQ, per germline (reference sequence). The ends lost 4 bases at V and 1 base at J; junction bases unmatched: 3. The CDR3 spans 16 residues. CDR3 DNA: TGTGCCAGCAGCTCTGGACTAGCGGGGCGCACAGATACGCAGTATTTT. Protein product: CASSSGLAGRTDTQYF.

V and J are TRBV7-3 and TRBJ2-2, with D unclear. The germline V and J ends were trimmed by 5 bases and 4 bases, with 14 bases remaining between them. Germline CDR1 is SGHTA and CDR2 is FQGTGA. The CDR3 sequence is 15 residues long. CDR3 in DNA: TGTGCCAGCAGCCCTACTTTACGTCCCACCGGGGAGCTGTTTTTT. Translation gives CASSPTLRPTGELFF.

The gene calls are TRBV6-4 and TRBJ1-6; the match to TRBD1 covers 7 bases. Germline trimming cut 3 bases from V and 9 bases from J; bases unmatched to any gene: 8. The CDR3 contains 15 residues. Per germline, CDR1 MRHNA and CDR2 SNTAGT. In DNA form, the CDR3 reads TGTGCCAGCAGTGAGACAGGGTTATCGGGTTCACCCCTCCACTTT. It translates to CASSETGLSGSPLHF.